These 15 T cell receptor beta chains came from one sample sequenced in a study of T cells in tumors after PD-1 blockade. The assay was immunoSEQ multiplex PCR, and TCRdb's table has in-frame clones only and misses some. The data show 23,000 or so clones, with nearly 85% seen just once and approximately 12% held by the top ten. The specimen was PBMCs, collected after anti-PD-1 treatment. These receptors were taken from a human donor with basal cell carcinoma.

The genes are TRBV3-1 (or the pseudogene TRBV3-2) and TRBJ2-2; the D call may be TRBD1 or TRBD2 (5 bases each). Trimming took 0 bases from V and 6 from J, leaving 8 bases between them. The CDR3 has 14 amino acids. Germline-derived CDR1 and CDR2 are LGHDT and YNNKEL (reference sequence). The CDR3 nucleotides read TGTGCCAGCAGCCAAGAGGGGGTGGCCGGGGAGCTGTTTTTT. This encodes CASSQEGVAGELFF.

This clone was detected only once. The gene calls are TRBV6-6 and TRBJ1-2, with 12 bases aligning to TRBD1. The length of the CDR3 is 17 residues. Looked up from germline, CDR1 is MNHNY and CDR2 is SVGAGI (reference sequence). V shed 5 bases and J 4 bases; nucleotides not matched to a gene: 11. CDR3 protein: CASSPGGQGAFGYGYTF. CDR3 sequence (DNA): TGTGCCAGCAGTCCGGGGGGACAGGGGGCTTTCGGCTATGGCTACACCTTC.

This sequence joins TRBV6-5 and TRBJ2-1; the D is unclear. The CDR3 loop spans 11 amino acids. CDR1 and CDR2 from the germline V gene are MNHEY and SVGAGI. The V gene lost 7 bases and the J gene lost 5 bases, with 6 bases spanning the gap. The CDR3 DNA reads as TGTGCCAGCACCCCTCACAATGAGCAGTTCTTC. Translating gives CASTPHNEQFF.

This clone was observed a few times. The chain links TRBV19 to TRBJ2-1, with D unresolved. The germline CDR1 and CDR2 sequences are LNHDA and SQIVND (reference sequence). Trimming left V 6 bases short and J 1 base short, with 19 bases between. The CDR3 has 17 amino acids. In DNA form, the CDR3 reads TGTGCCAGTAGCCCAGTCGGACGGCGTGGGTCCTACAATGAGCAGTTCTTC. Translation gives CASSPVGRRGSYNEQFF.

The chain uses TRBV5-6 and TRBJ2-7, with TRBD2 matching over 9 bases. The germline gives CDR1 SGHDT, CDR2 YYEEEE. This CDR3 comprises 14 residues. Losses at the gene ends were 4 bases for V and 5 bases for J; bases not matched to a gene: 7. The CDR3 nucleotides read TGTGCCAGCAGCATGGCGGGGGGGCCCCACGAGCAGTACTTC. Translated, it gives CASSMAGGPHEQYF. The entire variable domain, with the rest obtained from reference TRBV5-6 and TRBJ2-7, is as follows: DAGVTQSPTHLIKTRGQQVTLRCSPKSGHDTVSWYQQALGQGPQFIFQYYEEEERQRGNFPDRFSGHQFPNYSSELNVNALLLGDSALYLCASSMAGGPHEQYFGPGTRLTVT.

The CDR3 loop is CARSCSPGQRLDGYTF. The CDR3 region has the DNA TGTGCCAGAAGCTGTTCCCCGGGACAGCGTTTAGATGGCTACACCTTC. V usage is TRBV5-3 and J usage is TRBJ1-2, with TRBD1 matching 7 bases. TRBV5-3 is recorded as an ORF, its role being uncertain. CDR3 length: 16 residues. V shed 3 bases, J shed 6 bases, and the junction held 14 bases outside the gene matches.

The chain recombines TRBV5-1 with TRBJ1-1, with a weak D call TRBD1 (6 bases). From germline, CDR1 is SGHRS and CDR2 YFSETQ. Trimming pared 7 bases from V and 4 bases from J, leaving 32 bases between. The CDR3 length is 19 residues. This CDR3 is CASQTPGERRGAVGTEAFF. DNA for the CDR3: TGCGCCAGCCAAACGCCGGGGGAACGGCGGGGGGCGGTAGGCACTGAAGCTTTCTTT.

This rearrangement joins TRBV19 to TRBJ1-1; D remains unclear. V dropped 4 bases and J dropped 2 bases, with 8 bases sitting between them. The CDR3 sequence is 13 residues long. Germline V CDR1 and CDR2: LNHDA, SQIVND (reference sequence). CDR3 in amino acids: CASSNSGNTEAFF. CDR3 nucleotides: TGTGCCAGTAGTAACTCGGGAAACACTGAAGCTTTCTTT.

The genes are TRBV27 and TRBJ2-7; 8 bases fit TRBD2. This CDR3 has 22 amino acids. Germline CDR1 reads MNHEY; CDR2 reads SMNVEV (reference sequence). V lost 0 bases to trimming and J lost 5 bases; unmatched junction nucleotides: 27. CDR3 sequence: CASSLSAYLPIRPSGGSNEQYF. As DNA, the CDR3 is TGTGCCAGCAGTTTATCCGCCTATCTCCCTATCCGTCCCAGCGGGGGATCCAACGAGCAGTACTTC.

The V call is TRBV2, the J call TRBJ2-7; 10 bases align to TRBD2. Germline CDR1 and CDR2: SNHLY and FYNNEI. The CDR3 is 15 residues long. V was clipped by 2 bases and J by 5 bases; unmatched bases: 6. The chain's CDR3 is CASSETSGVIHEQYF. DNA for the CDR3: TGTGCCAGCAGTGAAACTAGCGGGGTTATCCACGAGCAGTACTTC.

The rearrangement links TRBV11-2 to TRBJ2-2, with TRBD2 matching over 10 bases. The CDR3 covers 19 residues. After removal of 5 bases from V and 4 bases from J, the junction contained 16 bases not matched to a gene. CDR1 and CDR2 (germline): SGHAT, FQNNGV. The CDR3 nucleotides read TGTGCCAGCAGCCCCAAATGGAGTAGCGGGGGGCGAGCCACCGGGGAGCTGTTTTTT. It codes for CASSPKWSSGGRATGELFF.

In this sample, this clone turned up once. This same CDR3 is encoded by further DNA sequences in the sample. The gene calls are TRBV21-1 and TRBJ1-3. TRBV21-1 is a recognized pseudogene. The CDR3 consists of 15 residues. CDR3 in amino acids: CASTPPGGTGNTIYF. In DNA form, the CDR3 reads TGTGCCAGCACCCCCCCGGGGGGCACTGGAAACACCATATATTTT.

This clone was counted between two and nine times. This CDR3 is also generated by other DNA sequences in the sample. The genes are TRBV5-1 and TRBJ1-3; 9 bases match TRBD1. CDR3 length: 15 residues. Per germline, CDR1 SGHRS and CDR2 YFSETQ. Trimming at V came to 4 bases and at J to 2 bases, leaving 4 bases not matched to a gene. The DNA of the CDR3 is TGCGCCAGCAGCAAAGGGACAGGGCCTGGAAACACCATATATTTT. Protein sequence: CASSKGTGPGNTIYF.

This clone was detected a few times. The chain couples TRBV5-6 to TRBJ2-5, with 10 bases identical to TRBD2. The CDR3 sequence is 15 residues long. The germline gives CDR1 SGHDT, CDR2 YYEEEE. V lost 4 bases to trimming and J lost 5 bases; unmatched junction nucleotides: 8. The CDR3 is CASSPQRGGRETQYF. The CDR3 coding sequence is TGTGCCAGCAGCCCCCAGCGGGGGGGCCGTGAGACCCAGTACTTC.

This chain uses TRBV20-1 with TRBJ1-2; D gene ambiguous. V was cut by 3 bases and J by 4 bases, with 12 bases left in between. This CDR3 has 13 residues. The V gene's germline CDR1 is DFQATT and CDR2 SNEGSKA (reference sequence). The DNA of the CDR3 is TGCAGTGCTAGTAGGCAGGAAATCTATGGCTACACCTTC. Translation: CSASRQEIYGYTF.